A single sample is the source of the 18 T cell receptor beta chains below, sequenced in a study of shared T cell receptors in the human thymus. Some clones are missing from TCRdb's copy, which holds only in-frame ones; the method was immunoSEQ multiplex PCR. The sample includes 650,000 to 950,000 clones, approximately 85% of them seen just once. Another study also made use of these data, one on human thymus T cells.

The sample comprised thymocytes. These receptors all stem from a girl in the first two years of life with a congenital heart defect.

The V gene is TRBV18, the J gene TRBJ1-1, with D hard to call. The CDR3 length is 13 residues. Germline V gene lookup returns CDR1 KGHSH and CDR2 LQKENI. V lost 6 bases and J 1 base, leaving 9 bases between the germline ends. Here the CDR3 reads CASSIRQNTEAFF. CDR3 nucleotide sequence: TGTGCCAGCTCCATAAGACAGAACACTGAAGCTTTCTTT.

This clone has just a few counts. This chain links TRBV14 with TRBJ1-4; D may be TRBD1 (5 bases). CDR3 length: 18 residues. The V end lost 3 bases, the J end lost 6 bases, and 23 bases lay between the germline ends. Germline CDR1 SGHDN, CDR2 FVKESK. The CDR3 DNA is TGTGCCAGCAGCCACTCCCCGGCGTGTCAGGGCGGAGATGAAAAACTGTTTTTT. Its translation: CASSHSPACQGGDEKLFF. The full variable domain, completed using reference TRBV14 and TRBJ1-4, is EAGVTQFPSHSVIEKGQTVTLRCDPISGHDNLYWYRRVMGKEIKFLLHFVKESKQDESGMPNNRFLAERTGGTYSTLKVQPAELEDSGVYFCASSHSPACQGGDEKLFFGSGTQLSVL.

The J gene is TRBJ1-6, the V gene TRBV20-1; no definite D call. Germline CDR1 and CDR2: DFQATT and SNEGSKA (reference sequence). Deletions cut 5 bases from V and 8 bases from J, with 7 bases between. The CDR3 is 11 amino acids. In nucleotides, the CDR3 is TGCAGTGCTGGCCTGGATTCACCCCTCCACTTT. It yields the protein CSAGLDSPLHF.

This clone was found once. The chain carries TRBV27 and TRBJ2-7; 8 bases are shared with TRBD1. This CDR3 contains 18 residues. Germline assignment: CDR1 MNHEY and CDR2 SMNVEV (reference sequence). Trimming removed 4 bases from V and 3 bases from J; junction bases left unmatched: 17. As DNA, the CDR3 is TGTGCCAGCAGTTATAGACAGGGGTTTGGCCAGCCTCTCTACGAGCAGTACTTC. Translated: CASSYRQGFGQPLYEQYF.

This sequence joins TRBV2 and TRBJ2-5; possible D gene TRBD1, 6 bases. The CDR3 extends over 16 amino acids. Germline CDR1 is SNHLY and CDR2 is FYNNEI. V was pared by 6 bases and J by 3 bases, with 20 bases between. CDR3 protein: CASRGTQQGTEETQYF. In DNA, the CDR3 is TGTGCCAGCAGGGGAACCCAACAGGGAACTGAAGAGACCCAGTACTTC.

The CDR3 spells CASSEAKSRSYTF. In DNA form, the CDR3 reads TGTGCCAGCAGTGAAGCGAAGTCGAGGAGCTACACCTTC. The rearrangement uses TRBV6-5 and TRBJ1-2; D gene uncertain. The CDR3 consists of 13 residues. Germline V CDR1 and CDR2: MNHEY, SVGAGI. Trimming removed 5 bases at V and 9 bases at J, with 16 bases between.

The V and J genes are TRBV10-3 and TRBJ2-7; 11 bases fit TRBD2. Germline V lookup: CDR1 ENHRY, CDR2 SYGVKD. J gave up 0 bases and V 6 bases, and 10 bases lay outside the gene matches. The CDR3 runs to 17 residues. The DNA of the CDR3 is TGTGCCATCAGCTATAGCGGGGGGGCTACTCCCTCCTACGAGCAGTACTTC. Protein sequence: CAISYSGGATPSYEQYF.

As concerns this clone: Other DNA sequences in the same sample also yield this CDR3. V usage is TRBV29-1 and J usage is TRBJ2-5, with D possibly TRBD1 on 5 matching bases. The germline V and J ends were trimmed by 5 bases and 5 bases, with 9 bases remaining between them. This CDR3 has 11 residues. CDR1 and CDR2 (germline): SQVTM, ANQGSEA. This CDR3 reads CSVHRGETQYF. In DNA form, the CDR3 reads TGCAGCGTTCATAGGGGTGAGACCCAGTACTTC.

In its sample, this clone was seen once. This chain uses TRBV27 with TRBJ1-1; D remains unclear. Trimming pared 6 bases from V and 2 bases from J, leaving 13 bases between. Per germline, CDR1 MNHEY and CDR2 SMNVEV (reference sequence). The CDR3 is 14 residues long. Written as DNA, the CDR3 is TGTGCCAGCAGCCTGGACTGGAGCAACACTGAAGCTTTCTTT. Translating gives CASSLDWSNTEAFF.

This clone occurred a few times. This chain connects TRBV11-2 to TRBJ1-2; 10 nucleotides match TRBD1. Germline V gene lookup returns CDR1 SGHAT and CDR2 FQNNGV. There are 14 residues in the CDR3. V shed 5 bases and J 6 bases; nucleotides not matched to a gene: 6. Written as DNA, the CDR3 is TGTGCCAGCAGCCCACCCGGGACAGGGGATGGCTACACCTTC. Its translation is CASSPPGTGDGYTF.

This chain links TRBV28 with TRBJ1-1; D gene unclear. V shed 5 bases and J shed 3 bases, with 13 bases lying between them. Germline V gives CDR1 MDHEN, CDR2 SYDVKM. This CDR3 comprises 14 residues. The CDR3 loop reads CASSAGFVDTEAFF. CDR3 sequence (DNA): TGTGCCAGCAGTGCGGGGTTTGTGGACACTGAAGCTTTCTTT.

The V and J genes are TRBV15 and TRBJ1-1; tentative D call: TRBD1 (5 bases). Trimming pared 3 bases from V and 1 base from J, leaving 12 bases between. The CDR3 length is 15 residues. Germline loops: CDR1 LNHNV, CDR2 YYDKDF (reference sequence). The DNA for the CDR3 is TGTGCCACCAGCAGCTTGCACAGGTCGAACACTGAAGCTTTCTTT. Translating it yields CATSSLHRSNTEAFF.

The sample holds one count of this clone. This chain connects TRBV15 to TRBJ1-1, with a possible D match to TRBD1 (5 bases). The CDR3 has 17 amino acids. Germline-derived CDR1 and CDR2 are LNHNV and YYDKDF (reference sequence). Trimming shortened V by 0 bases and J by 8 bases, and 22 bases separated the two germline ends. The CDR3 protein is CATSRERGTAFLGEAFF. CDR3 sequence (DNA): TGTGCCACCAGCAGAGAACGGGGGACGGCCTTCCTGGGGGAAGCTTTCTTT.

V and J are TRBV5-1 and TRBJ2-3, with 7 bases lining up with TRBD1. This CDR3 region has 15 residues. In germline, CDR1 is SGHRS, CDR2 YFSETQ. The junction had 6 bases not matched to a gene; V was cut back by 4 bases and J by 1 base. In nucleotides, the CDR3 is TGCGCCAGCAGCCTAGACAGGGTTGGCACAGATACGCAGTATTTT. Protein product: CASSLDRVGTDTQYF. Filled out from reference TRBV5-1 and TRBJ2-3, the complete variable domain reads KAGVTQTPRYLIKTRGQQVTLSCSPISGHRSVSWYQQTPGQGLQFLFEYFSETQRNKGNFPGRFSGRQFSNSRSEMNVSTLELGDSALYLCASSLDRVGTDTQYFGPGTRLTVL.

V usage is TRBV5-1 and J usage is TRBJ2-2, with 9 bases matching TRBD1. Germline CDR1 SGHRS, CDR2 YFSETQ. J was trimmed by 5 bases and V by 4 bases; bases with no gene match: 3. The CDR3 spans 14 residues. The DNA of the CDR3 is TGCGCCAGCAGCAGGACAGGGGATACCGGGGAGCTGTTTTTT. Translated: CASSRTGDTGELFF.

This chain connects TRBV5-1 to TRBJ2-5, with 7 positions matching TRBD1. V lost 3 bases, J lost 2 bases, and 4 bases stayed unmatched. The CDR3 extends over 14 amino acids. The germline V gene has CDR1 SGHRS and CDR2 YFSETQ. The CDR3 region is CASSWSGQQETQYF. The CDR3 DNA is TGCGCCAGCAGCTGGTCGGGACAGCAAGAGACCCAGTACTTC. Supplemented by reference TRBV5-1 and TRBJ2-5, the full variable domain reads KAGVTQTPRYLIKTRGQQVTLSCSPISGHRSVSWYQQTPGQGLQFLFEYFSETQRNKGNFPGRFSGRQFSNSRSEMNVSTLELGDSALYLCASSWSGQQETQYFGPGTRLLVL.

This clone was observed once. This rearrangement joins TRBV27 to TRBJ2-4; TRBD2 matches 15 bases. This CDR3 spans 19 amino acids. The germline V gene has CDR1 MNHEY and CDR2 SMNVEV (reference sequence). Trimming took 0 bases from V and 0 from J; bases not matched to a gene: 3. The CDR3 DNA sequence: TGTGCCAGCAGTTTATCGGGGACTAGCGGGGGGCTAGCCAAAAACATTCAGTACTTC. Protein product: CASSLSGTSGGLAKNIQYF.

The chain carries TRBV27 and TRBJ1-6; 7 bases are shared with TRBD1. From germline, CDR1 is MNHEY and CDR2 SMNVEV (reference sequence). The CDR3 runs to 18 residues. V gave up 0 bases and J gave up 1 base; unmatched junction bases: 6. CDR3 nucleotides: TGTGCCAGCAGTTTATCGGGACAGCCTACTTCCTATAATTCACCCCTCCACTTT. This encodes CASSLSGQPTSYNSPLHF.